Following are 2 T cell receptor beta chains from one sample sequenced in a study of Tregs in tolerant kidney transplant recipients. This table comes from immunoSEQ multiplex PCR, and its TCRdb copy is limited to in-frame clones, with some not included. The sample's table shows over 45,000 clones. The sample here was CD4+ T cells from blood, taken before the transplant. Receptors were obtained from a human donor who received a combined kidney and bone marrow transplant.

Comments on this clone: The sequence runs out 3 residues before the end of the CDR3; the remainder is reconstructed from the germline J gene. The gene calls are TRBV19 and TRBJ2-1; the match to TRBD2 covers 7 bases. The CDR3 consists of 15 residues. CDR1 is LNHDA, CDR2 SQIVND, per germline (reference sequence). After removal of 4 bases from V and 3 bases from J, the junction contained 6 bases not matched to a gene. The sequenced part of the CDR3 DNA is TGTGCCAGTAGTAGGGGAGCGGGAAACTACAATGAG. The encoded protein is CASSRGAGNYNE. The whole CDR3 reads CASSRGAGNYNEQFF.

Notes on this clone: The read falls 3 residues short of the CDR3 end, and the missing part is taken from the germline J gene. V usage is TRBV19 and J usage is TRBJ2-1; 7 positions match TRBD2. CDR3 size: 16 residues. CDR1 is LNHDA, CDR2 SQIVND, per germline (reference sequence). J gave up 6 bases and V 4 bases, and 12 bases lay outside the gene matches. Incomplete CDR3 DNA: TGTGCCAGTAGTAACTTTCGGCTAGCGGTATTCAATGAG. Amino acid sequence: CASSNFRLAVFNE. The CDR3 in its entirety is CASSNFRLAVFNEQFF.